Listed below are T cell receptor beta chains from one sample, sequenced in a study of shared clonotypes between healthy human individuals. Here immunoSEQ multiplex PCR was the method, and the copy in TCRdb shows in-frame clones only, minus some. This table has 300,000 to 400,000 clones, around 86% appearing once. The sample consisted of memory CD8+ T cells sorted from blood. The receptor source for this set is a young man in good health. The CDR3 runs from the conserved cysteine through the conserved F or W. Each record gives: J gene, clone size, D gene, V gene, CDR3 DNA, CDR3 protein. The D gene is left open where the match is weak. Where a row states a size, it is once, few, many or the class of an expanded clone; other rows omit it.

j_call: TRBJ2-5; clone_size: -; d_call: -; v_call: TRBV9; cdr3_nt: TGTGCCAGCAGCGAGGCAGGGATGGTCCAAGAGACCCAGTACTTC; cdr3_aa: CASSEAGMVQETQYF
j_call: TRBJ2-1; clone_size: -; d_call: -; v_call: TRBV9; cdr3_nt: TGTGCCAGCAGCTCAGACAGGGAGGGTGTATACAATGAGCAGTTCTTC; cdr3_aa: CASSSDREGVYNEQFF
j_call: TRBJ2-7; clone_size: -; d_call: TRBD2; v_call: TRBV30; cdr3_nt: TGTGCCTGGAGTGGACTAGCGGGGGGGCACTTTGCCTACGAGCAGTACTTC; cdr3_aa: CAWSGLAGGHFAYEQYF
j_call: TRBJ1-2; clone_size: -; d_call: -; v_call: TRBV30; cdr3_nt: TGTGCCTGGGGCCGGGACAACTATGGCTACACCTTC; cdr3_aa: CAWGRDNYGYTF
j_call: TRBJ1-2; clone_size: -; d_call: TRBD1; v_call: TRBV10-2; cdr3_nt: TGCGCCAGCGGAAATCACCTTAGGACAGGGAGGTTTCCGGGCTACACCTTC; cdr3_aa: CASGNHLRTGRFPGYTF
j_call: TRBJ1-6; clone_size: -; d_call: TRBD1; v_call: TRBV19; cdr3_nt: TGTGCCAGTAGTATTATGATGGGACAGGGGAAATCACCCCTCCACTTT; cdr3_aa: CASSIMMGQGKSPLHF
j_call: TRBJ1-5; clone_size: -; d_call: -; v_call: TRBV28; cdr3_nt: TGTGCCAGCAGTTTATATAGCAATCAGCCCCAGCATTTT; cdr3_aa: CASSLYSNQPQHF
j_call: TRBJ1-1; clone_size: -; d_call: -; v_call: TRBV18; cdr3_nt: TGTGCCAGCTCACCACCAGTGAGGGTTACTGAAGCTTTCTTT; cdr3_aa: CASSPPVRVTEAFF
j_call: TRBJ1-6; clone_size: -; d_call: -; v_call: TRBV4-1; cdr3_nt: TGCGCCAGCAGCCAAGATGAGGGTCCACCCCTCCACTTT; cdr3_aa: CASSQDEGPPLHF
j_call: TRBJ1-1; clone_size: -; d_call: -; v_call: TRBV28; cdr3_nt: TGTGCCAGCAGTTTGTCAGGGCCGACTGAAGCTTTCTTT; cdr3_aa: CASSLSGPTEAFF
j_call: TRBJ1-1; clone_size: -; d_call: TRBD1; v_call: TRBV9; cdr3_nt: TGTGCCAGCAGCGGGACAGGGAGGATGAACACTGAAGCTTTCTTT; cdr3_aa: CASSGTGRMNTEAFF
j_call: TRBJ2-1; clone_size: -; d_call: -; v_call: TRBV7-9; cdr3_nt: TGTGCCAGCAGCCATCCGATGGGAGATGAGCAGTTCTTC; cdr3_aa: CASSHPMGDEQFF
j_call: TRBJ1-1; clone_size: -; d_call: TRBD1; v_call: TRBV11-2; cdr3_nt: TGTGCCAGCAGCTTCGGGACAGCGAACACTGAAGCTTTCTTT; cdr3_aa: CASSFGTANTEAFF
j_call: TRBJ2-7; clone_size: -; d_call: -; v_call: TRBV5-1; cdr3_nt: TGCGCCAGCAGCTCTTATGGGGACGAGCAGTACTTC; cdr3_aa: CASSSYGDEQYF
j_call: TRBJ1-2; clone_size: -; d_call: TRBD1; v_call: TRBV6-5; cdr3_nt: TGTGCCAGCAGTCAGACAGGGGCCTATGGCTACACCTTC; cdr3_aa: CASSQTGAYGYTF
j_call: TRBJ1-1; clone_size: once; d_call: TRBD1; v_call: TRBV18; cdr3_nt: TGTGCCAGCTCACCCTGGGACAGTTTCCCTGAAGCTTTCTTT; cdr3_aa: CASSPWDSFPEAFF
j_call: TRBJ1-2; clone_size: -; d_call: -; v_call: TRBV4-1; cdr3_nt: TGCGCCAGCAGCCAAGGCTGGGACGGAAACTATGGCTACACCTTC; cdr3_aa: CASSQGWDGNYGYTF
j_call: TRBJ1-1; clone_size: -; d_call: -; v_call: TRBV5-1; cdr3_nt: TGCGCCAGCAGCTTAATGTTTGATACTGAAGCTTTCTTT; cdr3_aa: CASSLMFDTEAFF
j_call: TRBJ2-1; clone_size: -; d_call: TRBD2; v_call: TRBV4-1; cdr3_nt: TGCGCCAGCAGCCAAGATTATCTGGGGGGGAGGTTCAATGAGCAGTTCTTC; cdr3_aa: CASSQDYLGGRFNEQFF
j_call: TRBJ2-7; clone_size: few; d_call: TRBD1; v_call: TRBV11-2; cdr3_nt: TGTGCCAGCAGCCCCGGGACAGGGGGCTTCGAGCAGTACTTC; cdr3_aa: CASSPGTGGFEQYF
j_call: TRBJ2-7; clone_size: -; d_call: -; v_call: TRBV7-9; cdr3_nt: TGTGCCAGCAGCTTAGTTGGGGGTTACGAGCAGTACTTC; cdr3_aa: CASSLVGGYEQYF
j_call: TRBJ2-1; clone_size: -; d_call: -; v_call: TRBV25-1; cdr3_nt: TGTGCCAGCAGTGATCCCAGAGACAATGAGCAGTTCTTC; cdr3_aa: CASSDPRDNEQFF
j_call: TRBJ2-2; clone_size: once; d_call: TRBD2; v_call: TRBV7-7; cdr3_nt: TGTGCTAGCAGCCCTCGACTAGCGGGAGGCCCCGGGGAGCTGTTTTTT; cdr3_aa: CASSPRLAGGPGELFF
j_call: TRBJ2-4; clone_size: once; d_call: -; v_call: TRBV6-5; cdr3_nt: TGTGCCAGCAGTTCTACCGACAGGATTCAGTACTTC; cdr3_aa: CASSSTDRIQYF
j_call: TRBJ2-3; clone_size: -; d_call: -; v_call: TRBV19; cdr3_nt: TGTGCCAGTATGGCCGGGACATGGGGTCGGGGAGATACGCAGTATTTT; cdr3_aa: CASMAGTWGRGDTQYF
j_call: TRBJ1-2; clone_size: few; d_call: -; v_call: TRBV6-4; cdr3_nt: TGTGCCACGCGGGACTCCCATAACTATGGCTACACCTTC; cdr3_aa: CATRDSHNYGYTF
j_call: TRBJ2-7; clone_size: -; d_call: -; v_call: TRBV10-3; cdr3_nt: TGTGCCATCGAATCCGGAGCCTCCTACGAGCAGTACTTC; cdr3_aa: CAIESGASYEQYF
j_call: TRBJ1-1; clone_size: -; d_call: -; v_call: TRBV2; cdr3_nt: TGTGCCAGCAGTCGGCGGGGTCCCACAGGACCCACTGAAGCTTTCTTT; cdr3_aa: CASSRRGPTGPTEAFF
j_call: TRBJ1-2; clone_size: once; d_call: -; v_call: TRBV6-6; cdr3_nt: TGTGCCAGCAGTTACTCCTCCGACTCCCATGGCTACACCTTC; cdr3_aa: CASSYSSDSHGYTF
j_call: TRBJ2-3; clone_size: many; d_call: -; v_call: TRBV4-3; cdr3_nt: TGCGCCAGCAGCCAAGCCTCCATTCTGGAAGCGGAAGAGGCAGATACGCAGTATTTT; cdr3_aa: CASSQASILEAEEADTQYF
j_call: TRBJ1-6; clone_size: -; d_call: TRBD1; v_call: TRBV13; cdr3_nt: TGTGCCAGCAGCCCAAAAGCGGGACAGGGAAGCAATTCACCCCTCCACTTT; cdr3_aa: CASSPKAGQGSNSPLHF
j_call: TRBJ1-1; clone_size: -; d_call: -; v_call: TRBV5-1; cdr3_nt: TGCGCCAGCAGCTTGGTAGGGGGTGAAGCTTTCTTT; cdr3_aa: CASSLVGGEAFF
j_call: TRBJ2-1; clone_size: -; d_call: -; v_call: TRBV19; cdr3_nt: TGTGCCAGTAGCCGAATCTCCTACAATGAGCAGTTCTTC; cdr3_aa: CASSRISYNEQFF
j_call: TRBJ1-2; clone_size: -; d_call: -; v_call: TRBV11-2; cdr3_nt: TGTGCCAGCAGCCGGGACGTCGCTAACTATGGCTACACCTTC; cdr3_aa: CASSRDVANYGYTF
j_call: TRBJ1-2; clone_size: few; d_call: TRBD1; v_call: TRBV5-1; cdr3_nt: TGCGCCAGCAGCTCGACAGGGGGAATCTATGGCTACACCTTC; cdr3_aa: CASSSTGGIYGYTF
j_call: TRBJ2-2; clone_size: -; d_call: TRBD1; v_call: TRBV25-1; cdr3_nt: TGTGCCAGCAGTGAATCGGACAGGGCGTCAGCCGGGGAGCTGTTTTTT; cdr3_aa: CASSESDRASAGELFF
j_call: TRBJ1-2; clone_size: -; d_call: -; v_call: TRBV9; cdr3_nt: TGTGCCAGCAGCGTACCAGGGGTCTATGGCTACACCTTC; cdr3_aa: CASSVPGVYGYTF
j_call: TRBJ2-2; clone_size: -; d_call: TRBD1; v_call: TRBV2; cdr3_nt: TGTGCCAGCAGTGTTGGGACAGAGAACACCGGGGAGCTGTTTTTT; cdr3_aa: CASSVGTENTGELFF
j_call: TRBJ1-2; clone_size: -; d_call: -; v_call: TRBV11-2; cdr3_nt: TGTGCCAGCAGCTTTTATGGGGGGAACTATGGCTACACCTTC; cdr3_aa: CASSFYGGNYGYTF
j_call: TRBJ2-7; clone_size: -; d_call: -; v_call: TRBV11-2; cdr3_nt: TGTGCCAGCAGCTTAGCCGGGAACGAGCAGTACTTC; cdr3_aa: CASSLAGNEQYF
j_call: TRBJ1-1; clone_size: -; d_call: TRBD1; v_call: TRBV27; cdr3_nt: TGTGCCAGCGGGACAGGGGGCGTGATTGCTTTCTTT; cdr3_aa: CASGTGGVIAFF
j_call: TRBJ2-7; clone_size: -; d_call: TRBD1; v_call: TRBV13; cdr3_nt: TGTGCCAGCAGCCGTGAAACGGACAGGTCATTACCCAACTCCTACGAGCAGTACTTC; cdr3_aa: CASSRETDRSLPNSYEQYF
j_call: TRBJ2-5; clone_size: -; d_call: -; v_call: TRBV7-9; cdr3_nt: TGTGCCAGCAGCGGGGCCGCACCCCAAGAGACCCAGTACTTC; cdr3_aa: CASSGAAPQETQYF
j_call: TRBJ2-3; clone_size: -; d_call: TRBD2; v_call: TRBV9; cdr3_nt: TGTGCCAGCAGCGTCTTATGGACTAGCGGGAGTAGCACAGATACGCAGTATTTT; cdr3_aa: CASSVLWTSGSSTDTQYF
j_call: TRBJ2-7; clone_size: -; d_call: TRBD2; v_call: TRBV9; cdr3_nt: TGTGCCAGCAGCCCCCACTCCGGGACTAGCGAGTACGAGCAGTACTTC; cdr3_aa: CASSPHSGTSEYEQYF
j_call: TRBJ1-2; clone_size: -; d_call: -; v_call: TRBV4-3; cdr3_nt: TGCGCCAGCAGCCAAACATCCTTGGGCGAGGGCTATGGCTACACCTTC; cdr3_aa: CASSQTSLGEGYGYTF
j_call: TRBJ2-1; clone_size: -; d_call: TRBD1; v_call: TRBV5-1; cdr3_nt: TGCGCCAGCAGCTTCAACCCTCCAGGGGGCTACAATGAGCAGTTCTTC; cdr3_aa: CASSFNPPGGYNEQFF
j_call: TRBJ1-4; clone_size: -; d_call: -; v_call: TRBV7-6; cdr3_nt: TGTGCCAGCAGCTTCGGGGGATTAGGGGAAAAACTGTTTTTT; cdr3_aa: CASSFGGLGEKLFF
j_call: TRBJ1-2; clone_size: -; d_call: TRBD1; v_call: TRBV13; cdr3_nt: TGTGCCAGCAGTTTTCTCGGGGACAGCAACTATGGCTACACCTTC; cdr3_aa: CASSFLGDSNYGYTF
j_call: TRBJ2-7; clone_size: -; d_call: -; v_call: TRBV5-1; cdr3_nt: TGCGCCAGCAGCTTGGAGCCTGGAACTAACGAGCAGTACTTC; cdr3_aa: CASSLEPGTNEQYF
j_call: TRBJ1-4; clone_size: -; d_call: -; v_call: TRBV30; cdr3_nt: TGTGCCTGGATAGGTCAAGGCACTAATGAAAAACTGTTTTTT; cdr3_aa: CAWIGQGTNEKLFF
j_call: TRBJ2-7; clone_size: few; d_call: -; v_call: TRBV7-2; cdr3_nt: TGTGCCAGCAGCTTATATGGGGACGAGCAGTACTTC; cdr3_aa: CASSLYGDEQYF
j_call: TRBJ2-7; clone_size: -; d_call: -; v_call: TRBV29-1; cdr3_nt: TGCAGCGTGACGCCTGGAGTGTACAGATCCTCCTACGAGCAGTACTTC; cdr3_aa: CSVTPGVYRSSYEQYF
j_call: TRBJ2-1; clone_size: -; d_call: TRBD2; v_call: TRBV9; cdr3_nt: TGTGCCAGCAGCCCCACCGGGACTAGCGGGGGGGGCTACCGGCGTGGTGAGCAGTTCTTC; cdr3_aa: CASSPTGTSGGGYRRGEQFF
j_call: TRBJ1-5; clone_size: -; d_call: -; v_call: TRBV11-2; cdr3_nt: TGTGCCAGCAGCTTAGGAGGGGGATGGCAGCCCCAGCATTTT; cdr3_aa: CASSLGGGWQPQHF
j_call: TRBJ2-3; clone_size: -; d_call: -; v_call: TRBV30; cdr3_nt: TGTGCCTGGAGTGTACATGAATACGCGCAGTATTTT; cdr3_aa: CAWSVHEYAQYF
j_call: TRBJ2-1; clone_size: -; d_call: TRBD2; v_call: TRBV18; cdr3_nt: TGTGCCAGCTCACCACTAGCGGGAGCAGTAAATGAGCAGTTCTTC; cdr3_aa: CASSPLAGAVNEQFF
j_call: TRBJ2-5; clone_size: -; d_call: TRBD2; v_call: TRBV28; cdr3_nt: TGTGCCAGCAGTTTACGGCTAGCGGGGTTGGAGACCCAGTACTTC; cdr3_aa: CASSLRLAGLETQYF
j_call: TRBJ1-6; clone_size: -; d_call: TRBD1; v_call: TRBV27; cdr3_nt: TGTGCCAGCAGAACCCGCCGTCCGAGCGACAGGGCTTATAATTCACCCCTCCACTTT; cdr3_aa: CASRTRRPSDRAYNSPLHF
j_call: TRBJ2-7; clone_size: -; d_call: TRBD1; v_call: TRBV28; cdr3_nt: TGTGCCAGCAGATTCTCGTCGGGGACAGCGGCCCTCTACGAGCAGTACTTC; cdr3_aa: CASRFSSGTAALYEQYF